This TCR beta chain was found in a study of T cell changes during pregnancy in multiple sclerosis. This clone was counted once. Clones were read by immunoSEQ multiplex PCR, and TCRdb kept only the in-frame ones, dropping some. The repertoire holds some 50,000 clones, with 80% to 95% as singletons. The CDR3 runs to 14 residues. Germline lookup yields CDR1 MNHEY and CDR2 SMNVEV (reference sequence). Unmatched junction bases numbered 13, after V lost 7 bases and J lost 8 bases. This chain joins TRBV27 and TRBJ1-2; 7 bases are a match to TRBD1. This sequence was found in a female donor with multiple sclerosis, enrolled in a pregnancy study. Here the sequenced sample was peripheral blood, taken after pregnancy. CDR3 in DNA: TGTGCCAGCAAGAAGGGGAACAGGGGAGACGGCTACACCTTC. It translates to CASKKGNRGDGYTF.